This note documents a single TCR beta chain sequence. Each CDR3 protein gets one entry after TCRdb re-called the reads with MiXCR. This table has about 530,000 distinct CDR3 sequences, roughly 29% appearing once. This entry comes from a study of T cell repertoires in cytomegalovirus infection. Germline assignment: CDR1 MNHNS and CDR2 SASEGT. V dropped 5 bases and J dropped 7 bases, with 11 bases sitting between them. The CDR3 has 13 residues. The rearrangement links TRBV6-1 to TRBJ1-4, with D perhaps matching TRBD1 (5 bases). The origin of this receptor is a human donor in good health (CMV status not recorded). Some clones in this sample may be carry-over from other donors' samples. Input material: PBMCs. The CDR3 nucleotides are TGTGCCAGCAGTTTCGTGGACACTGAAAAACTGTTTTTT. Its translation is CASSFVDTEKLFF.